The present entry profiles one T cell receptor (beta chain) with its context. Its antigen remains unknown. The sample holds other DNA sequences that translate to the same CDR3. In the naive CD8 group, cells lacked CD45RO and were positively selected for CCR7, so terminally differentiated effector memory CD45RA+ cells were left out. The data were obtained in a study of shared clonotypes between healthy human individuals. Findings and caveats of the study: Non-shared clonotypes displayed generation probabilities falling below those of clonotypes present in all four donors. It was anticipated that sequencing depth would influence how many clonotypes donors shared. Since donors were few, the genetic and exposure-history diversity represented was limited.

Generated by immunoSEQ multiplex PCR, the TCRdb table keeps only in-frame clones and is missing some. The sample holds approximately 810,000 clones; around 93% are singletons and the top ten take under 30%. The CDR3 spans 12 residues. The germline V gene has CDR1 SGDLS and CDR2 YYNGEE. V was shortened by 3 bases and J by 4 bases, with 5 bases between the two germline ends. The origin of this receptor is a man aged 30 to 45 in good health. The sample taken for sequencing was naive CD8+ T cells sorted from blood. V is TRBV9 and J is TRBJ2-1, with unresolved D. The CDR3 is CASSDRYNEQFF. The DNA of the CDR3 is TGTGCCAGCAGCGACCGGTACAATGAGCAGTTCTTC.